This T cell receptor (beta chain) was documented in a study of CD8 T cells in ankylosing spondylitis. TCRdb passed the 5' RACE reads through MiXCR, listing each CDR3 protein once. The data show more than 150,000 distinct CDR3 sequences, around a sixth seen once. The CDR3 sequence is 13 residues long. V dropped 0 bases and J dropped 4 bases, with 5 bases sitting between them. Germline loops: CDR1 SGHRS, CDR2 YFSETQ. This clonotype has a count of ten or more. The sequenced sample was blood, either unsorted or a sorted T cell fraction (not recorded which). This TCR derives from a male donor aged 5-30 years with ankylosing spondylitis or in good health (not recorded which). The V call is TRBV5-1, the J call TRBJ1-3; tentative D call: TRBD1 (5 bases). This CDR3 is CASSLAGGNTIYF. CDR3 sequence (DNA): TGCGCCAGCAGCTTGGCAGGGGGAAACACCATATATTTT. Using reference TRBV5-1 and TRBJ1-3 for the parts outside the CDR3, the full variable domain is KAGVTQTPRYLIKTRGQQVTLSCSPISGHRSVSWYQQTPGQGLQFLFEYFSETQRNKGNFPGRFSGRQFSNSRSEMNVSTLELGDSALYLCASSLAGGNTIYFGEGSWLTVV.